Following are 5 T cell receptor beta chains from one sample sequenced in a study of cytotoxic CD8 clonotypes in ibrutinib-treated CLL. Method: immunoSEQ multiplex PCR; TCRdb's copy keeps in-frame clones and lacks some. The table has about 50,000 clones, about 50% seen once. The specimen was PBMCs, collected after 24 months of ibrutinib treatment. These receptors were taken from a human donor with chronic lymphocytic leukemia.

The chain carries TRBV5-1 and TRBJ2-5; 9 nucleotides align to TRBD1. Germline V lookup: CDR1 SGHRS, CDR2 YFSETQ. The CDR3 extends over 14 amino acids. J gave up 3 bases and V 4 bases, and 4 bases lay outside the gene matches. The CDR3 protein is CASSGGTGKETQYF. The CDR3 coding sequence is TGCGCCAGCAGCGGTGGGACAGGGAAAGAGACCCAGTACTTC.

This clone turned up a few times. The CDR3 protein is CASSESAQYYGYTF. CDR3 bases: TGTGCCAGCAGTGAATCGGCCCAGTACTATGGCTACACCTTC. V is TRBV2 and J is TRBJ1-2; no definite D call. The CDR3 extends over 14 amino acids. Germline-derived CDR1 and CDR2 are SNHLY and FYNNEI. V gave up 2 bases and J gave up 3 bases, with 10 bases separating them. The complete variable domain, with remaining parts taken from reference TRBV2 and TRBJ1-2, reads EPEVTQTPSHQVTQMGQEVILRCVPISNHLYFYWYRQILGQKVEFLVSFYNNEISEKSEIFDDQFSVERPDGSNFTLKIRSTKLEDSAMYFCASSESAQYYGYTFGSGTRLTVV.

The chain is built from TRBV5-1 and TRBJ2-3; 9 bases are a match to TRBD1. This CDR3 spans 13 amino acids. Trimming cost V 4 bases and J 6 bases; bases outside gene matches: 3. Germline V gene data show CDR1 as SGHRS and CDR2 as YFSETQ. The CDR3 DNA reads as TGCGCCAGCAGCGGACAGGGGATGGATACGCAGTATTTT. Amino acids: CASSGQGMDTQYF.

This clone has just a few counts. This chain links TRBV5-6 with TRBJ1-2; D remains unclear. CDR3 size: 13 residues. V lost 0 bases and J lost 6, with 9 bases in between. The V gene's germline CDR1 is SGHDT and CDR2 YYEEEE. CDR3 bases: TGTGCCAGCAGCTTGGGGCTTTTGGATGGCTACACCTTC. It codes for CASSLGLLDGYTF.

The chain joins TRBV28 to TRBJ2-7, with 7 bases fitting TRBD1. Unmatched junction bases numbered 10, after V lost 4 bases and J lost 4 bases. Germline CDR1 is MDHEN and CDR2 is SYDVKM. CDR3 length: 15 amino acids. CDR3 nucleotides: TGTGCCAGCAGTTCCCCAGGGGGTGGGCTTTACGAGCAGTACTTC. This encodes CASSSPGGGLYEQYF.